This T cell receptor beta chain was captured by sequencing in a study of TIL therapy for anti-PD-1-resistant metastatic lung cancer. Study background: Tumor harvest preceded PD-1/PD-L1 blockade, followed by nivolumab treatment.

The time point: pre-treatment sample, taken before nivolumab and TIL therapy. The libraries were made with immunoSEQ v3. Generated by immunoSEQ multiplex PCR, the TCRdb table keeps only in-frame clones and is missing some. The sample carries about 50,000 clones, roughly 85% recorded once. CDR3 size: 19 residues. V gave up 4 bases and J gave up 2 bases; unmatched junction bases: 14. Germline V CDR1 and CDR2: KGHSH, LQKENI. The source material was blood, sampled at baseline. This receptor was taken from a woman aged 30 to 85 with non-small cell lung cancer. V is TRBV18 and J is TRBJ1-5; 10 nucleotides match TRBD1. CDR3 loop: CASSLIQGTGEFGNQPQHF. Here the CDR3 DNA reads TGTGCCAGCTCACTAATTCAAGGGACAGGGGAATTCGGCAATCAGCCCCAGCATTTT.